Only a few counts were recorded for the clone carrying this T cell receptor beta chain. Its specificity is unknown. Employing constant-segment primers, 5'RACE generated TCR alpha and TCR beta cDNA libraries bearing sample barcodes and UMIs. MiXCR, applied by TCRdb to the 5' RACE reads, yields one record per CDR3 protein. This sample yields around 310,000 distinct CDR3 sequences, of which 20% to 25% are seen a single time; under 25% belongs to the top ten. The data derive from a study of T-cell memory formation after mild COVID-19. The wider study: In these data, TCR clusters were largely donor specific. Study outcomes and limitations: Clonal second-wave expansions that peaked on day 37 had unconfirmed SARS-CoV-2 specificity. CD4+ contracting clones lay mainly in CM and EM, CD8+ ones in EMRA.

Germline V lookup: CDR1 LGHDT, CDR2 YNNKEL (reference sequence). Trimming cost V 1 base and J 0 bases, with 6 bases left between them. This CDR3 is built from 14 residues. This TCR came from a man younger than 30 who had mild COVID-19 (a few samples of this study predate the infection). Cell type and time point are not known. The chain has TRBV3-1 and TRBJ1-1, with D unclear. The sequencing sample was made of PBMCs or a T cell subset sorted from them (not recorded which). CDR3 sequence: CASSQVQMNTEAFF. The CDR3, as DNA: TGTGCCAGCAGCCAAGTGCAGATGAACACTGAAGCTTTCTTT.